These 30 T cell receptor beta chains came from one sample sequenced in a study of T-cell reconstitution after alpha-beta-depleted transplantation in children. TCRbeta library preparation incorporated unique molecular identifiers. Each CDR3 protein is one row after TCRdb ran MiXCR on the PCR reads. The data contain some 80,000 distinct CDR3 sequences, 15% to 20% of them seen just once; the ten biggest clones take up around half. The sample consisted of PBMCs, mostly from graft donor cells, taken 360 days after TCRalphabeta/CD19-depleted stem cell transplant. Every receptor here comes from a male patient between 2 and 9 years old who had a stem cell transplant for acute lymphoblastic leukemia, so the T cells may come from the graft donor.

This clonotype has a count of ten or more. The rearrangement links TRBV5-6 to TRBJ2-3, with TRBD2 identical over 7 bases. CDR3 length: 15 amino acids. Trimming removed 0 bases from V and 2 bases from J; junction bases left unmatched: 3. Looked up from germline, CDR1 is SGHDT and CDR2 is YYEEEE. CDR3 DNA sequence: TGTGCCAGCAGCTTGGGACTAGCCTCCACAGATACGCAGTATTTT. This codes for CASSLGLASTDTQYF.

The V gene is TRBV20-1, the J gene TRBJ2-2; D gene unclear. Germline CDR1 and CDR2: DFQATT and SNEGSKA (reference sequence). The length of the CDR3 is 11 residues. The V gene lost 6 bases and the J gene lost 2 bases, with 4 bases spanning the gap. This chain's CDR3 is CSAENTGELFF. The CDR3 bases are TGCAGTGCGGAAAACACCGGGGAGCTGTTTTTT.

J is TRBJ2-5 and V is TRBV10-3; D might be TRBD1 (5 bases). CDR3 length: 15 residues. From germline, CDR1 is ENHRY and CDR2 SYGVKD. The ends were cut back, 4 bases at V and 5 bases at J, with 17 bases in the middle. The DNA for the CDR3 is TGTGCCATCAGTGTCAGCGCAGGGATTGTGGAGACCCAGTACTTC. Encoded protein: CAISVSAGIVETQYF.

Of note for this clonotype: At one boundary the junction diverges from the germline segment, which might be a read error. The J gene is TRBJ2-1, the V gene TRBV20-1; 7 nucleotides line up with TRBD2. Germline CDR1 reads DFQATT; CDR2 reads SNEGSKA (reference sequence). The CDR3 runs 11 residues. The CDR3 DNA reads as TGCAGTGCTAGTCGGCGGGAGATATCGATCTTC. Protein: CSASRREISIF.

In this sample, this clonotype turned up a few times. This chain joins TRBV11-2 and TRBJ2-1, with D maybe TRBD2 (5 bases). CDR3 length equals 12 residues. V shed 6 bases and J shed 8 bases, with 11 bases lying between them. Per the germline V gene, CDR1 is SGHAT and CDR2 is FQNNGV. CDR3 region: CASSFVGDEQFF. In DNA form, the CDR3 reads TGTGCCAGCAGTTTCGTGGGAGATGAGCAGTTCTTC.

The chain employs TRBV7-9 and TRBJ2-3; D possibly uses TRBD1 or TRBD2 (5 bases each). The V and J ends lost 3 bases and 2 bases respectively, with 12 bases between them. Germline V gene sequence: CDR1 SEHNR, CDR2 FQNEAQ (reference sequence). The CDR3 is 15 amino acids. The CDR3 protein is CASSFTGTNTDTQYF. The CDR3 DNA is TGTGCCAGCAGCTTTACCGGGACCAACACAGATACGCAGTATTTT.

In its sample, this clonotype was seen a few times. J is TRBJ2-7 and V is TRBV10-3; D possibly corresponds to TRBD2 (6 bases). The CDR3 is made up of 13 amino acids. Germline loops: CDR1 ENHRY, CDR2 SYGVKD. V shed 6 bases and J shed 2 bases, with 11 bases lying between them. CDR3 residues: CAIRRGLTYEQYF. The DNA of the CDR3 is TGTGCCATCAGGCGGGGACTTACCTACGAGCAGTACTTC.

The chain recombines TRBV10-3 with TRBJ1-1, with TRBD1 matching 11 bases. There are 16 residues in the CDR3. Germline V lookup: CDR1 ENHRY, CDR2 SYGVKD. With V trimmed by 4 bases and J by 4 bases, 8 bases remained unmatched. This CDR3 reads CAISGRTGGAGTEAFF. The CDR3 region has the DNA TGTGCCATCAGTGGTAGGACAGGGGGCGCAGGCACTGAAGCTTTCTTT.

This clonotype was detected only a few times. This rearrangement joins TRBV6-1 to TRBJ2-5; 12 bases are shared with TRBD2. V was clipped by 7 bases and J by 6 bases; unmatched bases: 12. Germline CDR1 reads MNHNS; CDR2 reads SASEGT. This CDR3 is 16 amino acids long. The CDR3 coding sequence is TGTGCCAGCAACAGGGGACAGACTAGCGGGAGACAGACCCAGTACTTC. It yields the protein CASNRGQTSGRQTQYF.

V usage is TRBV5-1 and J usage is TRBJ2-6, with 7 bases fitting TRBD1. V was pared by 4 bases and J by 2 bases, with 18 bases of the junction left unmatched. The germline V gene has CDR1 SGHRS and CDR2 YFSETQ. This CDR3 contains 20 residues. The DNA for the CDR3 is TGCGCCAGCAGCCCGAAACCTAGACAGGGAAGGGTCGCTGGGGCCAACGTCCTGACTTTC. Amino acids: CASSPKPRQGRVAGANVLTF.

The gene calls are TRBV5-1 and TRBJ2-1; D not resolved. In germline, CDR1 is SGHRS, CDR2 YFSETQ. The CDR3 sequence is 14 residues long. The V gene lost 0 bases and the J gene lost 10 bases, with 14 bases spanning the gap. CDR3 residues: CASSLVAEFGEQFF. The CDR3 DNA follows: TGCGCCAGCAGCTTGGTTGCGGAGTTTGGGGAGCAGTTCTTC.

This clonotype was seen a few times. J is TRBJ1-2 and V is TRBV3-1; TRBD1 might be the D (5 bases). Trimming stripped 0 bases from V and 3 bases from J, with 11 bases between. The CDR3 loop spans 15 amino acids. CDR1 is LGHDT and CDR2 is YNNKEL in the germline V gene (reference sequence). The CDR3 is CASSQEPGRDYGYTF. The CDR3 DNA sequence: TGTGCCAGCAGCCAAGAACCAGGGAGAGACTATGGCTACACCTTC. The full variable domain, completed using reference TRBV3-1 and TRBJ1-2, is DTAVSQTPKYLVTQMGNDKSIKCEQNLGHDTMYWYKQDSKKFLKIMFSYNNKELIINETVPNRFSPKSPDKAHLNLHINSLELGDSAVYFCASSQEPGRDYGYTFGSGTRLTVV.

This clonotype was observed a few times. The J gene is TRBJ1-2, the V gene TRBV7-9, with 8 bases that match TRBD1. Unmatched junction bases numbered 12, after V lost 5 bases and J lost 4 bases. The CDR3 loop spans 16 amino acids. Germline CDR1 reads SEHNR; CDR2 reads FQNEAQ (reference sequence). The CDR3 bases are TGTGCCAGCAGCCCACCCTTCAGGACAGGGCCCTATGGCTACACCTTC. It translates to CASSPPFRTGPYGYTF. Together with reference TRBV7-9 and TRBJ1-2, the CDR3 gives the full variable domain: DTGVSQNPRHKITKRGQNVTFRCDPISEHNRLYWYRQTLGQGPEFLTYFQNEAQLEKSRLLSDRFSAERPKGSFSTLEIQRTEQGDSAMYLCASSPPFRTGPYGYTFGSGTRLTVV.

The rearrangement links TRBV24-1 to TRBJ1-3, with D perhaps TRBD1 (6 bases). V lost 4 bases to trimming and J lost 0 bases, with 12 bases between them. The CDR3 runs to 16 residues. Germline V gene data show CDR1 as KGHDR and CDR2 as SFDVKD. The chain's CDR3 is CATSDPRGTSGNTIYF. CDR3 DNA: TGTGCCACCAGTGACCCCAGGGGAACCTCTGGAAACACCATATATTTT.

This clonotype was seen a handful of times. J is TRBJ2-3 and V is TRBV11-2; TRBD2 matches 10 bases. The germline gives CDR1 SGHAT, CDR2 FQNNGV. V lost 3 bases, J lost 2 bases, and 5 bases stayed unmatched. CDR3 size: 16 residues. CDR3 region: CASSFSGTSVTDTQYF. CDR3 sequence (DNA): TGTGCCAGCAGCTTTTCCGGGACTAGCGTCACAGATACGCAGTATTTT. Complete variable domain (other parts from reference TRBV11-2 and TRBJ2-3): EAGVAQSPRYKIIEKRQSVAFWCNPISGHATLYWYQQILGQGPKLLIQFQNNGVVDDSQLPKDRFSAERLKGVDSTLKIQPAKLEDSAVYLCASSFSGTSVTDTQYFGPGTRLTVL.

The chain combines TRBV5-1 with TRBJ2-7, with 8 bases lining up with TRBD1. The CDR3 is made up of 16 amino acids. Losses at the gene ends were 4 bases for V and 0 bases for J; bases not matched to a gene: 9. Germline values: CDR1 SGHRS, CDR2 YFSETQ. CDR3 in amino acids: CASSTLSGGRSYEQYF. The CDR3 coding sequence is TGCGCCAGCAGCACCCTATCAGGGGGCCGCTCCTACGAGCAGTACTTC.

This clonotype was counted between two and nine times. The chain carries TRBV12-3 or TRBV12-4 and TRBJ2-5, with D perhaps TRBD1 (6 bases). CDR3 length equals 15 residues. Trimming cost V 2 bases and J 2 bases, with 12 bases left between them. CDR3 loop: CASSLLGALQETQYF. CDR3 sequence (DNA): TGTGCCAGCAGTTTATTGGGGGCTCTACAAGAGACCCAGTACTTC.

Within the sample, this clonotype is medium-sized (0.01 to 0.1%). As DNA, the CDR3 is TGTGCCAGCAGCTTAACAACTAGCGGATTCTACAATGAGCAGTTCTTC. Translation gives CASSLTTSGFYNEQFF. The rearrangement links TRBV13 to TRBJ2-1; 8 nucleotides agree with TRBD2. This CDR3 comprises 16 residues. The J segment lost 3 bases and the V segment lost 2 bases, leaving 6 bases of the junction unmatched. In germline, CDR1 is PRHDT, CDR2 FYEKMQ (reference sequence).

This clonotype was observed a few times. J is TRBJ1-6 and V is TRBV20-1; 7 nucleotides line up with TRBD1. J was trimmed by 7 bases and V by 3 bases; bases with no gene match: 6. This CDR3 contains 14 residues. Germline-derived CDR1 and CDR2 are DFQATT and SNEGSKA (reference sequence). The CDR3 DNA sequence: TGCAGTGCTAGCCTCAGGGGGGGCAATTCACCCCTCCACTTT. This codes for CSASLRGGNSPLHF.

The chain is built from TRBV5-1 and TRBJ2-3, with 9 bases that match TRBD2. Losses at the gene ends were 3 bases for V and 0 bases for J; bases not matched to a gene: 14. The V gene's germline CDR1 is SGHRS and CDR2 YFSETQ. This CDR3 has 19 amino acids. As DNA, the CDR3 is TGCGCCAGCAGCTCCGTGGGGGGATTAGCGGGAGTTAGCACAGATACGCAGTATTTT. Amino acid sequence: CASSSVGGLAGVSTDTQYF.

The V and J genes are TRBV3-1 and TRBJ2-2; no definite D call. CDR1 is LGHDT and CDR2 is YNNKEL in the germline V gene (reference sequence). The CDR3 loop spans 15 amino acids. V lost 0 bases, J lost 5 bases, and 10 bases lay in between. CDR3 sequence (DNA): TGTGCCAGCAGCCAAGATATGGCCACAACCGGGGAGCTGTTTTTT. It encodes CASSQDMATTGELFF.

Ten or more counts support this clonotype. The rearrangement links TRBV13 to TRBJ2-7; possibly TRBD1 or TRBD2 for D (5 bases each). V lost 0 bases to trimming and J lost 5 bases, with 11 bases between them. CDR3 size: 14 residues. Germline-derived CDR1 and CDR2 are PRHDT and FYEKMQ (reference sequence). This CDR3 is CASSLGGSGHEQYF. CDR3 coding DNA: TGTGCCAGCAGCTTAGGCGGATCGGGGCACGAGCAGTACTTC.

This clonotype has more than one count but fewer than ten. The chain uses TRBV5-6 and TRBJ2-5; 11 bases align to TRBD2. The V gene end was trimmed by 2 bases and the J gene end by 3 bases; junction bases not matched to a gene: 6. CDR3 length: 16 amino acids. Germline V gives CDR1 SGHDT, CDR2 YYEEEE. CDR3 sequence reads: CASSFKLAGGKETQYF. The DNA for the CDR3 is TGTGCCAGCAGCTTTAAGTTAGCGGGAGGGAAAGAGACCCAGTACTTC.

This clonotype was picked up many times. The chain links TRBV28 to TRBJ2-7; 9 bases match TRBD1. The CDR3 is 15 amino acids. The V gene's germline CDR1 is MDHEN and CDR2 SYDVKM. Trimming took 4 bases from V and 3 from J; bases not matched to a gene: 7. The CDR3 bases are TGTGCCAGCAGTTCCCCCGGGACAGGGTTCTACGAGCAGTACTTC. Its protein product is CASSSPGTGFYEQYF.

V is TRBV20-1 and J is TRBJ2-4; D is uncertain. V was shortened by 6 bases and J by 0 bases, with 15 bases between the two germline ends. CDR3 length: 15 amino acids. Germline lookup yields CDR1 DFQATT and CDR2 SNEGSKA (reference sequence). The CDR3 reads CSARTRPIAKNIQYF. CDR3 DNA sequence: TGCAGTGCGAGGACCCGCCCCATAGCCAAAAACATTCAGTACTTC.

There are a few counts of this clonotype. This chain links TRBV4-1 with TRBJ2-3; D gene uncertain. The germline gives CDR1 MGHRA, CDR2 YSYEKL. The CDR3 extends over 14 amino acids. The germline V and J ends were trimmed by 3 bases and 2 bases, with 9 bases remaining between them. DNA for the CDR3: TGCGCCAGCAGCCATCGAGGCAACACAGATACGCAGTATTTT. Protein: CASSHRGNTDTQYF.

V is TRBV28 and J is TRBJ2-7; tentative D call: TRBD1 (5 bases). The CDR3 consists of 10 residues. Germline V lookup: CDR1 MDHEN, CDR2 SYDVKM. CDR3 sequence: CGAGWDEQYF. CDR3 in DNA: TGTGGGGCAGGGTGGGACGAGCAGTACTTC.

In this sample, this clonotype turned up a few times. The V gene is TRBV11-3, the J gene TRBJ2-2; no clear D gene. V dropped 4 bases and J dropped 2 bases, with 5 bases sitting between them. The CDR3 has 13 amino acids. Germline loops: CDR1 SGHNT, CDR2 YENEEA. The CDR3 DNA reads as TGTGCCAGCAGCTCGGGTAACACCGGGGAGCTGTTTTTT. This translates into CASSSGNTGELFF. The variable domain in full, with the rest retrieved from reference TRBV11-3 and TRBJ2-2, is EAGVVQSPRYKIIEKKQPVAFWCNPISGHNTLYWYLQNLGQGPELLIRYENEEAVDDSQLPKDRFSAERLKGVDSTLKIQPAELGDSAVYLCASSSGNTGELFFGEGSRLTVL.

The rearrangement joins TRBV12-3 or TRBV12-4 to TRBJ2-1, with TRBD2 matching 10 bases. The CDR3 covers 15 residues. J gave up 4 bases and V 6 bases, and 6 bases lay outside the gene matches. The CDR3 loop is CASRRTSGQYNEQFF. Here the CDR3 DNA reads TGTGCCAGCAGACGGACTAGCGGACAGTACAATGAGCAGTTCTTC.

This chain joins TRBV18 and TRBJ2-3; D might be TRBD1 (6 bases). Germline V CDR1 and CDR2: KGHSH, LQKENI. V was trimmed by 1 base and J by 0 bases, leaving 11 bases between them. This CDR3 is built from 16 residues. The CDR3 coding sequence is TGTGCCAGCTCACCACGACTCGGACAGAGCACAGATACGCAGTATTTT. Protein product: CASSPRLGQSTDTQYF.